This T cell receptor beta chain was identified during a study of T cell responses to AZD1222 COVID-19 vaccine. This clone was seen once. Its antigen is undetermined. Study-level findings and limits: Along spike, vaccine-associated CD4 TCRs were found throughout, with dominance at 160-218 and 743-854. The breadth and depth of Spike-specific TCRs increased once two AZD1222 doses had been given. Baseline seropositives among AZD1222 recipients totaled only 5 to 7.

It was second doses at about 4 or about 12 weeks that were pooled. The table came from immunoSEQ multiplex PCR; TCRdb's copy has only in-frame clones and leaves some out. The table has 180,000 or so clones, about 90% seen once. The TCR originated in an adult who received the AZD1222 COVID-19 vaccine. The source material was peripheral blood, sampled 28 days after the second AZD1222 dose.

The DNA of the CDR3 is TGTGCCAGCAGCGCCGGGCTAGCGGGATATGAGCAGTTCTTC. Translated, it gives CASSAGLAGYEQFF. The chain is built from TRBV9 and TRBJ2-1; 9 bases match TRBD2. V lost 3 bases, J lost 8 bases, and 6 bases stayed unmatched. This CDR3 is built from 14 residues. Per germline, CDR1 SGDLS and CDR2 YYNGEE.